Below are 29 T cell receptor beta chains sequenced from a single sample in a study of blood T cells in healthy people across ages. The use of a sample-barcoded 5' primer and a J-beta primer mix characterized a second PCR of about 7 to 12 cycles. Via MiXCR, TCRdb re-called the 5' RACE reads, giving one row per CDR3 protein. The sample contains around 800,000 distinct CDR3 sequences, more than 40% of which appear only once. Input material: blood. These receptors were collected from a man in his fifties or sixties in good health.

The gene calls are TRBV18 and TRBJ2-7, with D possibly being TRBD2 (6 bases). This CDR3 is built from 16 residues. From germline, CDR1 is KGHSH and CDR2 LQKENI. The V and J ends lost 2 bases and 0 bases respectively, with 14 bases between them. CDR3 amino acids: CASSPRSGLSSYEQYF. The CDR3 coding sequence is TGTGCCAGCTCACCAAGATCGGGACTTAGCTCCTACGAGCAGTACTTC. Complete variable domain (other parts from reference TRBV18 and TRBJ2-7): NAGVMQNPRHLVRRRGQEARLRCSPMKGHSHVYWYRQLPEEGLKFMVYLQKENIIDESGMPKERFSAEFPKEGPSILRIQQVVRGDSAAYFCASSPRSGLSSYEQYFGPGTRLTVT.

The chain joins TRBV7-2 to TRBJ2-1; tentatively, D is TRBD1 (5 bases). The V end was cut by 2 bases, the J end by 8 bases, with 10 bases between. The CDR3 is made up of 13 amino acids. The germline V gene encodes CDR1 SGHTA and CDR2 FQGNSA. DNA of the CDR3: TGTGCCAGCAGCTTATTCTGGGGCGATGAGCAGTTCTTC. It translates to CASSLFWGDEQFF.

This clonotype appeared once. At one end, the junction sequence differs from germline, possibly due to a read error. This chain uses TRBV4-3 with TRBJ1-2; no firm D call. Germline values: CDR1 LGHNA, CDR2 YSLEER. The CDR3 length is 15 residues. The CDR3 sequence: CTSSQYWVAGYGYTF. As DNA, the CDR3 is TGCACCAGCAGCCAATACTGGGTGGCGGGATATGGCTACACCTTC.

V gene TRBV10-3 combines with J gene TRBJ1-6, with D perhaps TRBD1 (5 bases). Germline V lookup: CDR1 ENHRY, CDR2 SYGVKD. The CDR3 runs 16 residues. Between the trimmed V and J ends, which lost 2 bases and 4 bases, there was a span of 12 bases. CDR3 DNA sequence: TGTGCCATCAGTGAGGGCCAGGGCGGGTATAATTCACCCCTCCACTTT. Translation: CAISEGQGGYNSPLHF.

This clonotype was seen once. This chain connects TRBV5-5 to TRBJ2-7; 8 bases are a match to TRBD1. CDR3 size: 16 residues. The trim removed 1 base at V and 7 bases at J, leaving 13 bases unmatched. Per the germline V gene, CDR1 is SGHKS and CDR2 is YYEKEE (reference sequence). DNA of the CDR3: TGTGCCAGCAGCTTGTCCCAGGGGGCCTACTACAATGAGCAGTACTTC. Translated: CASSLSQGAYYNEQYF. Using reference TRBV5-5 and TRBJ2-7 for the parts outside the CDR3, the full variable domain is DAGVTQSPTHLIKTRGQQVTLRCSPISGHKSVSWYQQVLGQGPQFIFQYYEKEERGRGNFPDRFSARQFPNYSSELNVNALLLGDSALYLCASSLSQGAYYNEQYFGPGTRLTVT.

DNA of the CDR3: TGTGCCAGCAGCGTAGTTCATGGGGCGCGGAACACTGAAGCTTTCTTT. This gives the protein CASSVVHGARNTEAFF. The V call is TRBV9, the J call TRBJ1-1; perhaps TRBD1 as D (5 bases). This CDR3 is built from 16 residues. CDR1 is SGDLS, CDR2 YYNGEE, per germline. Trimming shortened V by 0 bases and J by 1 base, and 13 bases separated the two germline ends.

This clonotype was recorded a few times. The chain links TRBV6-2 or TRBV6-3 to TRBJ2-7, with no clear D. Germline V gene lookup returns CDR1 MNHEY and CDR2 SVGEGT. Trimming cost V 2 bases and J 6 bases, with 8 bases left between them. The CDR3 loop spans 12 amino acids. CDR3 DNA: TGTGCCAGCAGTTACGGGCCCACCGAGCAGTACTTC. This translates into CASSYGPTEQYF.

The V gene is TRBV27, the J gene TRBJ2-5; 10 bases match TRBD1. CDR3 length: 14 residues. CDR1 is MNHEY, CDR2 SMNVEV, per germline (reference sequence). With 6 bases clipped from V and 11 bases from J, the junction kept 12 bases outside the gene matches. The CDR3 loop reads CASRPGQGQNEQYF. The CDR3 DNA is TGTGCCAGCAGACCGGGACAGGGGCAAAATGAGCAGTACTTC.

There are a few counts of this clonotype. This chain links TRBV6-1 with TRBJ1-2; unclear D gene. Germline V gene data show CDR1 as MNHNS and CDR2 as SASEGT. The CDR3 extends over 15 amino acids. V dropped 3 bases and J dropped 4 bases, with 15 bases sitting between them. The CDR3 coding sequence is TGTGCCAGCAGTGACCTTAGAGGTCTGATCTATGGCTACACCTTC. Residues: CASSDLRGLIYGYTF.

The rearrangement joins TRBV3-1 to TRBJ2-5, with 7 bases fitting TRBD2. Germline V CDR1 and CDR2: LGHDT, YNNKEL (reference sequence). Trimming removed 0 bases from V and 5 bases from J; junction bases left unmatched: 9. The CDR3 runs to 16 residues. In DNA form, the CDR3 reads TGTGCCAGCAGCCAAGATTTTGGGGGAGGGCATGAGACCCAGTACTTC. Residues: CASSQDFGGGHETQYF.

The V and J genes are TRBV28 and TRBJ2-7; 10 bases line up with TRBD2. CDR1 and CDR2 from the germline V gene are MDHEN and SYDVKM. The CDR3 totals 15 residues. The V gene end was trimmed by 4 bases and the J gene end by 4 bases; junction bases not matched to a gene: 7. CDR3 in amino acids: CASSSSGSAVYEQYF. The CDR3 DNA reads as TGTGCCAGCAGTTCTAGCGGGAGTGCGGTATACGAGCAGTACTTC.

V gene TRBV11-2 combines with J gene TRBJ2-6; 7 bases are a match to TRBD1. Trimming took 3 bases from V and 4 from J; bases not matched to a gene: 6. CDR1 is SGHAT and CDR2 is FQNNGV in the germline V gene. The CDR3 runs 16 residues. The CDR3 protein is CASSLTGKTGANVLTF. The DNA of the CDR3 is TGTGCCAGCAGCTTGACAGGGAAGACGGGGGCCAACGTCCTGACTTTC.

This sequence joins TRBV7-9 and TRBJ1-1, with 7 bases aligning to TRBD1. The germline V gene has CDR1 SEHNR and CDR2 FQNEAQ (reference sequence). This CDR3 spans 15 amino acids. The ends lost 5 bases at V and 4 bases at J; junction bases unmatched: 10. CDR3 sequence: CASSPRGGGSTEAFF. The CDR3 nucleotides are TGTGCCAGCAGCCCCAGGGGAGGGGGCAGCACTGAAGCTTTCTTT.

A note on this clonotype: A much larger clonotype is one base distant, so this may be a read error. This chain joins TRBV6-6 and TRBJ1-2, with D hard to call. The CDR3 extends over 11 amino acids. Germline V gene lookup returns CDR1 MNHNY and CDR2 SVGAGI (reference sequence). Trimming shortened V by 5 bases and J by 4 bases, and 5 bases separated the two germline ends. The DNA of the CDR3 is TGTGCCAGCAGTAAGAGCTATGGCTACACCTTC. Amino acid sequence: CASSKSYGYTF.

V gene TRBV20-1 combines with J gene TRBJ1-5, with TRBD1 matching 9 bases. Trimming removed 0 bases from V and 7 bases from J; junction bases left unmatched: 7. Germline V gene data show CDR1 as DFQATT and CDR2 as SNEGSKA (reference sequence). This CDR3 has 15 amino acids. Written as DNA, the CDR3 is TGCAGTGCTAGAGATCAGGGACAGGGTGGGCAGCCCCAGCATTTT. The encoded protein is CSARDQGQGGQPQHF.

This clonotype was seen a few times. The V call is TRBV3-1, the J call TRBJ1-1; D remains ambiguous. The germline V and J ends were trimmed by 6 bases and 1 base, with 12 bases remaining between them. The CDR3 extends over 14 amino acids. CDR1 is LGHDT, CDR2 YNNKEL, per germline (reference sequence). The CDR3 region has the DNA TGTGCCAGCAGACCCTTGGCAGGGAACACTGAAGCTTTCTTT. Translating gives CASRPLAGNTEAFF.

J is TRBJ1-1 and V is TRBV20-1; D is unclear. The V end lost 0 bases, the J end lost 0 bases, and 11 bases lay between the germline ends. The CDR3 consists of 15 residues. Germline CDR1 is DFQATT and CDR2 is SNEGSKA (reference sequence). This CDR3 is CSARDLKGLNTEAFF. The CDR3 region has the DNA TGCAGTGCTAGAGATCTCAAGGGATTGAACACTGAAGCTTTCTTT.

This sequence joins TRBV7-9 and TRBJ2-7, with 10 bases aligning to TRBD1. V shed 1 base, J shed 3 bases, and the junction held 3 bases outside the gene matches. Germline CDR1 reads SEHNR; CDR2 reads FQNEAQ (reference sequence). The CDR3 extends over 15 amino acids. CDR3 in DNA: TGTGCCAGCAGCTTAGGACAGGGGGCTCACTACGAGCAGTACTTC. Protein: CASSLGQGAHYEQYF.

A few counts support this clonotype. The chain joins TRBV24-1 to TRBJ2-5; 14 nucleotides agree with TRBD2. Unmatched junction bases numbered 5, after V lost 4 bases and J lost 5 bases. The CDR3 totals 16 residues. From germline, CDR1 is KGHDR and CDR2 SFDVKD. The CDR3 nucleotides read TGTGCCACCAGTGACCCGGGACTAGCGGGGGTTGAGACCCAGTACTTC. Protein: CATSDPGLAGVETQYF.

The rearrangement joins TRBV5-5 to TRBJ2-7, with D tentatively TRBD2 (6 bases). Between the trimmed V and J ends, which lost 2 bases and 5 bases, there was a span of 17 bases. In germline, CDR1 is SGHKS, CDR2 YYEKEE (reference sequence). The CDR3 has 15 amino acids. The CDR3 sequence: CASSLVVDTGDEQYF. CDR3 DNA sequence: TGTGCCAGCAGCTTAGTAGTCGACACGGGAGACGAGCAGTACTTC.

This clonotype was detected a few times. V is TRBV6-5 and J is TRBJ1-1; the match to TRBD1 covers 10 bases. Trimming at V came to 2 bases and at J to 5 bases, leaving 5 bases not matched to a gene. CDR1 is MNHEY, CDR2 SVGAGI, per germline. The CDR3 runs 15 residues. The CDR3 spells CASSYGRTGGTEAFF. The CDR3, as DNA: TGTGCCAGCAGTTACGGCAGGACAGGGGGAACTGAAGCTTTCTTT.

This clonotype came up a few times. The V gene is TRBV2, the J gene TRBJ2-4; possible D gene TRBD1, 6 bases. There are 15 residues in the CDR3. Deletions cut 5 bases from V and 0 bases from J, with 11 bases between. CDR1 is SNHLY and CDR2 is FYNNEI in the germline V gene. The CDR3 DNA follows: TGTGCCAGCAGTTCGGACAGCCTAGCCAAAAACATTCAGTACTTC. It encodes CASSSDSLAKNIQYF.

The chain links TRBV6-1 to TRBJ2-4, with 8 positions matching TRBD1. The J call may not be correct, given that the DNA end is closer to TRBJ2-7. CDR1 and CDR2 from the germline V gene are MNHNS and SASEGT. This CDR3 spans 15 amino acids. The CDR3 bases are TGTGCCAGCAGTAAGGACAGGGCGAACTCCTACGAGCAGTACTTC. Translation: CASSKDRANSYEQYF.

This clonotype was observed at least ten times. V and J are TRBV27 and TRBJ1-2; D may be TRBD1 (5 bases). The CDR3 loop spans 13 amino acids. Looked up from germline, CDR1 is MNHEY and CDR2 is SMNVEV (reference sequence). Trimming cost V 5 bases and J 3 bases, with 10 bases left between them. The CDR3 DNA follows: TGTGCCAGCAGTCCGCGGGGGTACTATGGCTACACCTTC. Translated: CASSPRGYYGYTF.

The chain combines TRBV27 with TRBJ2-3, with D hard to call. Trimming took off 7 bases at V and 6 bases at J, with 14 bases between the two ends. The CDR3 extends over 13 amino acids. CDR1 is MNHEY, CDR2 SMNVEV, per germline (reference sequence). The CDR3 nucleotides are TGTGCCAGCACCAGCGATGGATCCGATACGCAGTATTTT. Translating it yields CASTSDGSDTQYF.

V usage is TRBV5-5 and J usage is TRBJ2-2, with a tentative D call TRBD1 (6 bases). Looked up from germline, CDR1 is SGHKS and CDR2 is YYEKEE (reference sequence). Trimming left V 4 bases short and J 6 bases short, with 13 bases between. The CDR3 is 14 amino acids. The CDR3 DNA sequence: TGTGCCAGCAGCCTGACAGGAGACCCCGGGGAGCTGTTTTTT. It yields the protein CASSLTGDPGELFF.

The chain recombines TRBV4-1 with TRBJ2-7; no clear D. Germline V lookup: CDR1 MGHRA, CDR2 YSYEKL. This CDR3 contains 13 residues. V was trimmed by 1 base and J by 7 bases, leaving 11 bases between them. As DNA, the CDR3 is TGCGCCAGCAGCCAAGTTACGGTCGGTGAGCAGTACTTC. This gives the protein CASSQVTVGEQYF.

This chain links TRBV20-1 with TRBJ2-1; no clear D gene. Germline loops: CDR1 DFQATT, CDR2 SNEGSKA (reference sequence). This CDR3 comprises 12 residues. The V and J ends lost 3 bases and 4 bases respectively, with 7 bases between them. CDR3 nucleotides: TGCAGTGCTAGGGTTGAGTACAATGAGCAGTTCTTC. Its protein product is CSARVEYNEQFF.

This sequence joins TRBV6-5 and TRBJ1-5; TRBD1 aligns across 7 bases. With V trimmed by 6 bases and J by 3 bases, 8 bases remained unmatched. Germline assignment: CDR1 MNHEY and CDR2 SVGAGI. This CDR3 is 15 amino acids long. Here the CDR3 reads CASRRDRADNQPQHF. CDR3 nucleotides: TGTGCCAGCAGACGTGACAGGGCCGACAATCAGCCCCAGCATTTT.